This TCR beta chain was documented in a study of post-analysis software for immune sequencing data. V was clipped by 5 bases and J by 11 bases, with 30 bases between them. Germline CDR1 reads SQVTM; CDR2 reads ANQGSEA. This CDR3 has 16 residues. Regarding the study as a whole: The study found TRBV5-6, TRBV5-1 and TRBV20-1 among roughly 5 TRBV segments more frequent in patients than controls. Under the F measure, samples that were prepared in one batch clustered strongly together.

About this clonotype itself: Its antigen is not known.

Researchers reported that TCR beta cDNA libraries carried unique molecular identifiers. MiXCR, run by TCRdb on the PCR reads, gives a single entry per CDR3 protein. The sample has approximately 730,000 distinct CDR3 sequences, roughly 46% seen once; the top ten hold 4.9%. The clonotype was recovered from a girl aged 5-17 years with multiple sclerosis. Sequenced: blood. This sequence joins TRBV29-1 and TRBJ2-5; D might be TRBD1 (5 bases). The CDR3 region is CSVYTSSATEHLLQYF. CDR3 nucleotide sequence: TGCAGCGTTTACACGTCGTCGGCGACAGAACACTTGTTACAGTACTTC. Based on the CDR3 plus reference TRBV29-1 and TRBJ2-5, the full variable domain is SAVISQKPSRDICQRGTSLTIQCQVDSQVTMMFWYRQQPGQSLTLIATANQGSEATYESGFVIDKFPISRPNLTFSTLTVSNMSPEDSSIYLCSVYTSSATEHLLQYFGPGTRLLVL.